The rows below give T cell receptor beta chains drawn from one sample of a study of beta chain features in type 1 diabetes. Sequencing was performed with immunoSEQ multiplex PCR; in TCRdb, only in-frame clones are kept and a portion is missing. The sample yields roughly 350,000 clones, over 8.5% seen once. Source material: central memory CD4+ T cells from blood. These receptors were obtained from a man aged 25-45 years with type 1 diabetes. Each CDR3 is given with its conserved first and last residue. The D gene is left open where the match is weak. Clone size is given for some rows only: seen once, a few or many times, or a class if the clone is expanded.

D gene: -; V gene: TRBV25-1; clone size: -; J gene: TRBJ1-2; CDR3 length: 14; CDR3 DNA: TGTGCCAGCAGTGAGCATACAGGAGATTATGGCTACACCTTC; CDR3 protein: CASSEHTGDYGYTF
D gene: -; V gene: TRBV10-3; clone size: few; J gene: TRBJ2-7; CDR3 length: 13; CDR3 DNA: TGTGCCACTCACCCCATGGGCGGCTACGAGCAGTACTTC; CDR3 protein: CATHPMGGYEQYF
D gene: -; V gene: TRBV5-1; clone size: many; J gene: TRBJ2-1; CDR3 length: 15; CDR3 DNA: TGCGCCAGCAGCTTGGGCGAGGTTAGCTACAATGAGCAGTTCTTC; CDR3 protein: CASSLGEVSYNEQFF
D gene: -; V gene: TRBV2; clone size: -; J gene: TRBJ2-7; CDR3 length: 14; CDR3 DNA: TGTGCCAGCAGGGAGAAGACCGATACCTACGAGCAGTACTTC; CDR3 protein: CASREKTDTYEQYF
D gene: TRBD2; V gene: TRBV10-3; clone size: many; J gene: TRBJ2-7; CDR3 length: 15; CDR3 DNA: TGTGCCATCAGGAAACTAGCGGACCCTTCCTACGAGCAGTACTTC; CDR3 protein: CAIRKLADPSYEQYF
D gene: -; V gene: TRBV28; clone size: few; J gene: TRBJ2-3; CDR3 length: 14; CDR3 DNA: TGTGCCAGCAGTCGGGGATGGGTTGTGGATACGCAGTATTTT; CDR3 protein: CASSRGWVVDTQYF
D gene: -; V gene: TRBV2; clone size: many; J gene: TRBJ2-1; CDR3 length: 13; CDR3 DNA: TGTGCCAGCAGTGAAGCGTTAGGAAATGAGCAGTTCTTC; CDR3 protein: CASSEALGNEQFF
D gene: TRBD2; V gene: TRBV6-5; clone size: -; J gene: TRBJ2-1; CDR3 length: 13; CDR3 DNA: TGTGCCACCACTAGCGGGAGTCTTCTTGAGCAGTTCTTC; CDR3 protein: CATTSGSLLEQFF
D gene: TRBD1; V gene: TRBV29-1; clone size: few; J gene: TRBJ1-1; CDR3 length: 13; CDR3 DNA: TGCAGCGCAGACAGGGGGCGCAGCACTGAAGCTTTCTTT; CDR3 protein: CSADRGRSTEAFF
D gene: -; V gene: TRBV27; clone size: few; J gene: TRBJ2-6; CDR3 length: 15; CDR3 DNA: TGTGCCAGCAGTTCAAACAGGGCTGGGGCCAACGTCCTGACTTTC; CDR3 protein: CASSSNRAGANVLTF
D gene: TRBD1; V gene: TRBV6-6; clone size: few; J gene: TRBJ1-2; CDR3 length: 13; CDR3 DNA: TGTGCCAGCAGTTCCGCCGACAGGGCGAGCTACACCTTC; CDR3 protein: CASSSADRASYTF
D gene: -; V gene: TRBV7-2; clone size: -; J gene: TRBJ2-7; CDR3 length: 15; CDR3 DNA: TGTGCCAGCAGCTTATACAGGTCCCCCACTACCGCGCAGTACTTC; CDR3 protein: CASSLYRSPTTAQYF
D gene: -; V gene: TRBV5-1; clone size: few; J gene: TRBJ2-7; CDR3 length: 14; CDR3 DNA: TGCGCCAGCAGCTTTGGGGGGTCATCCTACGAGCAGTACTTC; CDR3 protein: CASSFGGSSYEQYF
D gene: -; V gene: TRBV7-6; clone size: -; J gene: TRBJ2-4; CDR3 length: 11; CDR3 DNA: TGTGCCAGCACCCCTTCTGACATTCAGTACTTC; CDR3 protein: CASTPSDIQYF
D gene: -; V gene: TRBV7-2; clone size: few; J gene: TRBJ1-1; CDR3 length: 14; CDR3 DNA: TGTGCCAGCAGCTTTCTCGCAGGCTACGCTGAAGCTTTCTTT; CDR3 protein: CASSFLAGYAEAFF
D gene: -; V gene: TRBV6-6; clone size: many; J gene: TRBJ2-7; CDR3 length: 11; CDR3 DNA: TGTGCCAGCGGGACACTGTACGAGCAGTACTTC; CDR3 protein: CASGTLYEQYF
D gene: -; V gene: TRBV7-9; clone size: -; J gene: TRBJ2-3; CDR3 length: 12; CDR3 DNA: TGTGCCAGCAGCTTACGAACAGATACGCAGTATTTT; CDR3 protein: CASSLRTDTQYF
D gene: -; V gene: TRBV21-1; clone size: -; J gene: TRBJ2-5; CDR3 length: 16; CDR3 DNA: TGTGCCAGCAGCAAAAGCAAACCCCCCGTTTCAGAGACCCAGTACTTC; CDR3 protein: CASSKSKPPVSETQYF
D gene: -; V gene: TRBV5-6; clone size: few; J gene: TRBJ1-1; CDR3 length: 12; CDR3 DNA: TGTGCCAGCAGCTTGGAGTTTGGTGAAGCTTTCTTT; CDR3 protein: CASSLEFGEAFF
D gene: -; V gene: TRBV11-2; clone size: -; J gene: TRBJ2-7; CDR3 length: 12; CDR3 DNA: TGTGCCAGCAGCTTAGATAGGGGCGAGCAGTACTTC; CDR3 protein: CASSLDRGEQYF
D gene: -; V gene: TRBV10-3; clone size: -; J gene: TRBJ2-5; CDR3 length: 15; CDR3 DNA: TGTGCCATCAGAGGCGGGGCCCGGGGGACAGAGACCCAGTACTTC; CDR3 protein: CAIRGGARGTETQYF
D gene: -; V gene: TRBV5-1; clone size: -; J gene: TRBJ2-3; CDR3 length: 15; CDR3 DNA: TGCGCCAGCAGCTTGGCCCGGCAGGCAGCAGATACGCAGTATTTT; CDR3 protein: CASSLARQAADTQYF
D gene: TRBD1; V gene: TRBV7-9; clone size: many; J gene: TRBJ2-3; CDR3 length: 15; CDR3 DNA: TGTGCCAGCAGCCTCGGACAGGGGAAGGCAGATACGCAGTATTTT; CDR3 protein: CASSLGQGKADTQYF
D gene: -; V gene: TRBV4-2; clone size: -; J gene: TRBJ1-1; CDR3 length: 14; CDR3 DNA: TGTGCCAGCAGCCAAGAGGGTAAATTCACTGAAGCTTTCTTT; CDR3 protein: CASSQEGKFTEAFF
D gene: -; V gene: TRBV12-5; clone size: many; J gene: TRBJ1-5; CDR3 length: 13; CDR3 DNA: TGTGCTAGTGCCCAAGCCGGGGATCAGCCCCAGCATTTT; CDR3 protein: CASAQAGDQPQHF
D gene: TRBD2; V gene: TRBV5-5; clone size: -; J gene: TRBJ2-1; CDR3 length: 17; CDR3 DNA: TGTGCCAGCAGCTTATATGGCGGGACTAGGTTCTACAATGAGCAGTTCTTC; CDR3 protein: CASSLYGGTRFYNEQFF
D gene: -; V gene: TRBV7-6; clone size: many; J gene: TRBJ2-5; CDR3 length: 13; CDR3 DNA: TGTGCCAGCAGTTCCCTCAGCCAAGAGACCCAGTACTTC; CDR3 protein: CASSSLSQETQYF
D gene: -; V gene: TRBV19; clone size: -; J gene: TRBJ1-6; CDR3 length: 13; CDR3 DNA: TGTGCCAGTGGGGACCGAGCATATTCACCCCTCCACTTT; CDR3 protein: CASGDRAYSPLHF
D gene: TRBD1; V gene: TRBV7-2; clone size: many; J gene: TRBJ2-1; CDR3 length: 14; CDR3 DNA: TGTGCCAGCGCCAGGACAGGGGCGAGCAATGAGCAGTTCTTC; CDR3 protein: CASARTGASNEQFF
D gene: TRBD1; V gene: TRBV5-1; clone size: -; J gene: TRBJ1-2; CDR3 length: 13; CDR3 DNA: TGCGCCAGCAGCTTAGACAGGGACTATGGCTACACCTTC; CDR3 protein: CASSLDRDYGYTF